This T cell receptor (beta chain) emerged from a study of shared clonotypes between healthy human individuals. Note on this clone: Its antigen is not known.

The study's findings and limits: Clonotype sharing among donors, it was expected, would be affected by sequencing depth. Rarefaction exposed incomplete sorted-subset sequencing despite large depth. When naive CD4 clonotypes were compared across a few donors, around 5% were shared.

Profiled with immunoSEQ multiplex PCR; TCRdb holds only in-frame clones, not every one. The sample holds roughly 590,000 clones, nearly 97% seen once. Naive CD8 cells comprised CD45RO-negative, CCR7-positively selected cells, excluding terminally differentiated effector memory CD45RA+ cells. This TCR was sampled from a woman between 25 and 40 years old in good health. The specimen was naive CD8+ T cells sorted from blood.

DNA for the CDR3: TGTGCCAGCAGTTTAACGGTAGGACAACAGCACACAGATACGCAGTATTTT. Translating it yields CASSLTVGQQHTDTQYF. This chain joins TRBV28 and TRBJ2-3; D is perhaps TRBD1 (5 bases). Germline CDR1 reads MDHEN; CDR2 reads SYDVKM. The CDR3 consists of 17 residues. Trimming cost V 2 bases and J 2 bases, with 17 bases left between them.